A selection of T cell receptor beta chains follows, all from one sample in a study of T cell changes during pregnancy in multiple sclerosis. The table came from immunoSEQ multiplex PCR; TCRdb's copy has only in-frame clones and leaves some out. The sample has about 100,000 clones; 90% to 95% are singletons. The starting material was peripheral blood, obtained after pregnancy. All receptors derive from a female donor with multiple sclerosis, enrolled in a pregnancy study. Both conserved end residues are part of each CDR3. Each record gives: V gene, clone size, J gene, D gene, CDR3 protein, CDR3 DNA. A D gene is named only where the DNA matches it firmly. Expanded clones get a size class; other rows say once, few or many, or leave the size out.

V: TRBV15
size: .
J: TRBJ2-1
D: TRBD1
CDR3: CATSRPGTDDNEQFF
DNA: TGTGCCACCAGCAGACCCGGGACAGATGACAATGAGCAGTTCTTC

V: TRBV4-2
size: .
J: TRBJ2-2
D: TRBD2
CDR3: CASSPGFAGGNTGELFF
DNA: TGTGCCAGCAGCCCAGGGTTTGCGGGGGGAAACACCGGGGAGCTGTTTTTT

V: TRBV19
size: .
J: TRBJ1-6
D: .
CDR3: CASSITRGKANSPLHF
DNA: TGTGCCAGTAGTATAACACGCGGGAAGGCTAATTCACCCCTCCACTTT

V: TRBV6-5
size: .
J: TRBJ2-5
D: .
CDR3: CASSYSVIGEETQYF
DNA: TGTGCCAGCAGTTACTCGGTAATAGGGGAAGAGACCCAGTACTTC

V: TRBV27
size: .
J: TRBJ2-5
D: TRBD2
CDR3: CASSLRGGFVETQYF
DNA: TGTGCCAGCAGTTTAAGGGGAGGGTTTGTAGAGACCCAGTACTTC

V: TRBV2
size: .
J: TRBJ2-5
D: TRBD2
CDR3: CASSDDLAGLQETQYF
DNA: TGTGCCAGCAGTGATGATCTAGCGGGGCTGCAAGAGACCCAGTACTTC

V: TRBV4-1
size: .
J: TRBJ2-7
D: TRBD1
CDR3: CASSQATGGLYEQYF
DNA: TGCGCCAGCAGCCAAGCTACAGGGGGGCTCTACGAGCAGTACTTC

V: TRBV10-3
size: .
J: TRBJ2-5
D: TRBD2
CDR3: CAISTAGGSQETQYF
DNA: TGTGCCATCAGCACGGCGGGGGGCTCCCAAGAGACCCAGTACTTC

V: TRBV6-5
size: .
J: TRBJ2-3
D: TRBD2
CDR3: CASSSLAGGPSDTQYF
DNA: TGTGCCAGCAGTTCCCTAGCGGGGGGGCCATCAGATACGCAGTATTTT

V: TRBV5-6
size: .
J: TRBJ2-5
D: .
CDR3: CASSLGDGGGLGTQYF
DNA: TGTGCCAGCAGCTTGGGAGACGGCGGAGGTCTTGGGACCCAGTACTTC

V: TRBV4-1
size: once
J: TRBJ1-3
D: .
CDR3: CASSQDGFGRGNTIYF
DNA: TGCGCCAGCAGCCAAGATGGGTTCGGGAGGGGAAACACCATATATTTT

V: TRBV6-5
size: .
J: TRBJ1-5
D: .
CDR3: CASSLNPVNQPQHF
DNA: TGTGCCAGCAGCCTCAACCCGGTCAATCAGCCCCAGCATTTT

V: TRBV29-1
size: .
J: TRBJ2-2
D: TRBD1
CDR3: CSVTWTGNTGELFF
DNA: TGCAGCGTCACTTGGACAGGGAACACCGGGGAGCTGTTTTTT

V: TRBV4-1
size: .
J: TRBJ1-3
D: TRBD1
CDR3: CASRPTGNTGNTIYF
DNA: TGCGCCAGCAGACCGACAGGGAATACTGGAAACACCATATATTTT

V: TRBV4-1
size: .
J: TRBJ1-2
D: .
CDR3: CASSQGTGGAGGYTF
DNA: TGCGCCAGCAGCCAGGGGACGGGGGGCGCGGGTGGCTACACCTTC

V: TRBV5-6
size: .
J: TRBJ2-3
D: TRBD2
CDR3: CASTTSLAGGLGGADTQYF
DNA: TGTGCCAGCACCACCAGCCTAGCGGGGGGGCTGGGAGGTGCAGATACGCAGTATTTT

V: TRBV15
size: .
J: TRBJ2-3
D: TRBD2
CDR3: CATSGTSEPGDTQYF
DNA: TGTGCCACCAGCGGGACTAGCGAACCTGGGGATACGCAGTATTTT

V: TRBV6-5
size: .
J: TRBJ1-6
D: .
CDR3: CASTSDRMTPLHF
DNA: TGTGCCAGCACCTCCGACAGGATGACACCCCTCCACTTT

V: TRBV19
size: .
J: TRBJ1-5
D: .
CDR3: CASSIPGDSNQPQHF
DNA: TGTGCCAGTAGCATCCCGGGGGATAGCAATCAGCCCCAGCATTTT

V: TRBV9
size: .
J: TRBJ2-6
D: .
CDR3: CASSDDRDLKGGANVLTF
DNA: TGTGCCAGCAGCGACGACCGGGACTTAAAGGGGGGGGCCAACGTCCTGACTTTC

V: TRBV9
size: .
J: TRBJ2-7
D: TRBD2
CDR3: CASSKGLAGGGYEQYF
DNA: TGTGCCAGCAGCAAGGGACTAGCGGGGGGGGGCTACGAGCAGTACTTC

V: TRBV6-1
size: once
J: TRBJ2-7
D: .
CDR3: CASSEGRGGYEQYF
DNA: TGTGCCAGCAGTGAAGGCAGGGGCGGCTACGAGCAGTACTTC

V: TRBV6-5
size: .
J: TRBJ1-3
D: .
CDR3: CASSQGWRGNTIYF
DNA: TGTGCCAGCAGTCAGGGCTGGCGGGGAAACACCATATATTTT

V: TRBV7-6
size: .
J: TRBJ2-1
D: .
CDR3: CASSLRNSVNEQFF
DNA: TGTGCCAGCAGCTTAAGGAACAGTGTTAATGAGCAGTTCTTC

V: TRBV9
size: .
J: TRBJ1-1
D: .
CDR3: CASSPFPGASGPAFF
DNA: TGTGCCAGCAGCCCCTTTCCAGGGGCCTCCGGACCCGCTTTCTTT

V: TRBV14
size: .
J: TRBJ2-7
D: TRBD1
CDR3: CASSRETGNYEQYF
DNA: TGTGCCAGCAGCCGTGAGACAGGGAACTACGAGCAGTACTTC

V: TRBV13
size: .
J: TRBJ2-3
D: TRBD2
CDR3: CASSLGGATDTQYF
DNA: TGTGCCAGCAGCCTCGGGGGGGCAACAGATACGCAGTATTTT

V: TRBV15
size: .
J: TRBJ2-1
D: .
CDR3: CATSREPSRGSYNEQFF
DNA: TGTGCCACCAGCAGAGAACCTAGCCGCGGCTCCTACAATGAGCAGTTCTTC

V: TRBV2
size: .
J: TRBJ2-3
D: TRBD2
CDR3: CASSRTSGTDTQYF
DNA: TGTGCCAGCAGTCGGACTAGTGGCACAGATACGCAGTATTTT

V: TRBV15
size: .
J: TRBJ1-2
D: .
CDR3: CATSREEGDGYTF
DNA: TGTGCCACCAGCAGAGAGGAAGGGGATGGCTACACCTTC

V: TRBV5-6
size: .
J: TRBJ2-2
D: .
CDR3: CASSSSDMFTGELFF
DNA: TGTGCCAGCAGCTCCTCCGACATGTTCACCGGGGAGCTGTTTTTT

V: TRBV19
size: .
J: TRBJ1-6
D: .
CDR3: CASSIEAGSPLHF
DNA: TGTGCCAGTAGTATAGAAGCAGGTTCACCCCTCCACTTT

V: TRBV11-2
size: .
J: TRBJ1-5
D: TRBD1
CDR3: CASSLDRASNQPQHF
DNA: TGTGCCAGCAGCTTGGACAGGGCTAGCAATCAGCCCCAGCATTTT

V: TRBV9
size: .
J: TRBJ2-3
D: TRBD2
CDR3: CASSPPTGLAGLPSTDTQYF
DNA: TGTGCCAGCAGCCCCCCGACGGGACTAGCGGGTTTACCGAGCACAGATACGCAGTATTTT

V: TRBV15
size: once
J: TRBJ2-1
D: .
CDR3: CATSIAGKSSYNEQFF
DNA: TGTGCCACCAGCATTGCGGGCAAGAGCTCCTACAATGAGCAGTTCTTC

V: TRBV9
size: .
J: TRBJ2-5
D: TRBD2
CDR3: CASSVATSGGRETQYF
DNA: TGTGCCAGCAGCGTAGCAACTAGCGGGGGTAGGGAGACCCAGTACTTC

V: TRBV10-3
size: .
J: TRBJ2-1
D: TRBD1
CDR3: CAISENRGIYNEQFF
DNA: TGTGCCATCAGTGAGAACAGGGGGATCTACAATGAGCAGTTCTTC

V: TRBV11-2
size: .
J: TRBJ2-7
D: .
CDR3: CASSESYSFFPYEQYF
DNA: TGTGCCAGCAGTGAAAGTTACAGTTTTTTCCCCTACGAGCAGTACTTC

V: TRBV2
size: .
J: TRBJ1-1
D: .
CDR3: CASSGVTVGNTEAFF
DNA: TGTGCCAGCAGTGGGGTGACAGTAGGGAACACTGAAGCTTTCTTT

V: TRBV18
size: .
J: TRBJ2-1
D: .
CDR3: CASSPRSAGAIYEQFF
DNA: TGTGCCAGCTCACCGAGGAGTGCGGGGGCAATCTATGAGCAGTTCTTC

V: TRBV5-1
size: .
J: TRBJ2-1
D: TRBD2
CDR3: CASSLVRLGLGGNEQFF
DNA: TGCGCCAGCAGCTTGGTCCGGTTGGGACTAGGAGGGAATGAGCAGTTCTTC

V: TRBV18
size: .
J: TRBJ2-7
D: TRBD1
CDR3: CASSSSLGQGPYEQYF
DNA: TGTGCCAGCTCAAGCTCCCTGGGACAGGGCCCCTACGAGCAGTACTTC

V: TRBV7-3
size: .
J: TRBJ2-1
D: TRBD2
CDR3: CASSSLGAGGTYNEQFF
DNA: TGTGCCAGCAGCTCCCTCGGAGCGGGGGGCACCTACAATGAGCAGTTCTTC

V: TRBV11-3
size: .
J: TRBJ2-1
D: .
CDR3: CASSLRTEYNGEQFF
DNA: TGTGCCAGCAGCCTCCGGACAGAATACAATGGTGAGCAGTTCTTC

V: TRBV6-5
size: .
J: TRBJ1-5
D: .
CDR3: CASSYGPRSPQHF
DNA: TGTGCCAGCAGTTACGGCCCTCGCAGTCCCCAGCATTTT

V: TRBV5-1
size: .
J: TRBJ2-3
D: .
CDR3: CASSLVAGAADTQYF
DNA: TGCGCCAGCAGCTTGGTGGCAGGGGCGGCAGATACGCAGTATTTT

V: TRBV4-1
size: .
J: TRBJ2-3
D: TRBD2
CDR3: CASSQDPSGGADTQYF
DNA: TGCGCCAGCAGCCAAGACCCTAGCGGGGGGGCTGATACGCAGTATTTT

V: TRBV5-1
size: .
J: TRBJ2-5
D: TRBD2
CDR3: CASSPQAGGRETQYF
DNA: TGCGCCAGCAGCCCCCAAGCGGGGGGGAGGGAGACCCAGTACTTC

V: TRBV5-6
size: .
J: TRBJ1-5
D: TRBD1
CDR3: CASSLGAGQGARYQPQHF
DNA: TGTGCCAGCAGCTTGGGAGCGGGACAGGGGGCTCGGTATCAGCCCCAGCATTTT

V: TRBV9
size: .
J: TRBJ2-1
D: TRBD2
CDR3: CASSVQGLAGGHNEQFF
DNA: TGTGCCAGCAGCGTCCAGGGACTAGCGGGGGGCCACAATGAGCAGTTCTTC

V: TRBV7-3
size: .
J: TRBJ2-1
D: TRBD2
CDR3: CASSLPRSGTPSYNEQFF
DNA: TGTGCCAGCAGCTTACCCCGAAGCGGGACTCCCTCCTACAATGAGCAGTTCTTC

V: TRBV29-1
size: .
J: TRBJ2-7
D: .
CDR3: CSVVTGLNYEQYF
DNA: TGCAGCGTGGTCACAGGGTTGAACTACGAGCAGTACTTC

V: TRBV10-3
size: .
J: TRBJ1-3
D: .
CDR3: CAISAGSGNTIYF
DNA: TGTGCCATCAGTGCAGGCAGCGGAAACACCATATATTTT

V: TRBV5-6
size: .
J: TRBJ2-1
D: TRBD1
CDR3: CASSSGTEYNEQFF
DNA: TGTGCCAGCAGCTCCGGGACAGAATACAATGAGCAGTTCTTC

V: TRBV9
size: .
J: TRBJ2-5
D: TRBD2
CDR3: CASSVVSGVQETQYF
DNA: TGTGCCAGCAGCGTAGTTAGCGGGGTACAAGAGACCCAGTACTTC

V: TRBV7-2
size: .
J: TRBJ2-5
D: TRBD2
CDR3: CASSPAGGQETQYF
DNA: TGTGCCAGCAGCCCAGCGGGGGGGCAAGAGACCCAGTACTTC

V: TRBV5-1
size: .
J: TRBJ2-1
D: .
CDR3: CASSGTIGGDPSYNEQFF
DNA: TGCGCCAGCAGCGGGACGATTGGCGGGGATCCATCCTACAATGAGCAGTTCTTC

V: TRBV5-1
size: .
J: TRBJ2-3
D: TRBD1
CDR3: CASSLLQGAIDTQYF
DNA: TGCGCCAGCAGCTTATTACAGGGGGCGATCGATACGCAGTATTTT

V: TRBV30
size: .
J: TRBJ1-2
D: TRBD1
CDR3: CACQRAGGGYGYTF
DNA: TGTGCCTGCCAGAGGGCAGGGGGTGGCTATGGCTACACCTTC

V: TRBV5-1
size: .
J: TRBJ1-5
D: .
CDR3: CASSVAGDSNQPQHF
DNA: TGCGCCAGCAGCGTTGCAGGGGATAGCAATCAGCCCCAGCATTTT